The 25 T cell receptor beta chains in this list originate from one sample, sequenced in a study of T cells after yellow fever vaccination. TCRdb reprocessed the 5' RACE reads with MiXCR, giving one entry per CDR3 protein. The sample gives hundreds of thousands of distinct CDR3 sequences, roughly 12% of which show up once; around an eighth is in the top ten. The sample consisted of PBMCs, taken on the day of the yellow fever booster vaccination. The receptors shown here come from a man aged 25 to 40 who received the YFV17D yellow fever vaccine.

The count of this clonotype is one. The chain combines TRBV11-2 with TRBJ1-6; 9 bases line up with TRBD1. Germline CDR1 reads SGHAT; CDR2 reads FQNNGV. V gave up 5 bases and J gave up 9 bases; unmatched junction bases: 8. The CDR3 has 15 residues. CDR3 region: CASSERTGVLSPLHF. As DNA, the CDR3 is TGTGCCAGCAGCGAACGGACAGGGGTTCTTTCACCCCTCCACTTT. The full variable domain, rest sourced from reference TRBV11-2 and TRBJ1-6, is EAGVAQSPRYKIIEKRQSVAFWCNPISGHATLYWYQQILGQGPKLLIQFQNNGVVDDSQLPKDRFSAERLKGVDSTLKIQPAKLEDSAVYLCASSERTGVLSPLHFGNGTRLTVT.

The CDR3 DNA reads TGTGCCAGCAGTTCCAGGTGGGCAAGCTCTGGAAACACCATATATTTT. Translating it yields CASSSRWASSGNTIYF. This rearrangement joins TRBV2 to TRBJ1-3, with D unresolved. Deletions cut 5 bases from V and 0 bases from J, with 14 bases between. The CDR3 length is 16 residues. CDR1 is SNHLY, CDR2 FYNNEI, per germline.

This clonotype occurred a few times. The chain is built from TRBV29-1 and TRBJ2-4, with D possibly being TRBD1 (5 bases). Deletions cut 5 bases from V and 8 bases from J, with 22 bases between. The CDR3 runs to 15 residues. CDR1 is SQVTM, CDR2 ANQGSEA, per germline. The CDR3 region is CSVRMTLALGDIQYF. In DNA, the CDR3 is TGCAGCGTTAGGATGACTTTGGCTTTAGGGGACATTCAGTACTTC.

This clonotype came up a few times. The CDR3 sequence: CSASFLQETQYF. The CDR3 nucleotides read TGCAGTGCTTCCTTTCTCCAAGAGACCCAGTACTTC. The chain is built from TRBV20-1 and TRBJ2-5; D not certain. The CDR3 is 12 amino acids. CDR1 is DFQATT, CDR2 SNEGSKA, per germline (reference sequence). The ends were cut back, 5 bases at V and 1 base at J, with 8 bases in the middle.

The table lists this clonotype with a few counts. The chain employs TRBV2 and TRBJ2-2; D is possibly TRBD1 (5 bases). V lost 6 bases to trimming and J lost 2 bases, with 25 bases between them. CDR1 SNHLY and CDR2 FYNNEI come from the germline V gene. The CDR3 loop spans 19 amino acids. CDR3 residues: CASRPNRVRAVRNTGELFF. In nucleotides, the CDR3 is TGTGCCAGCAGACCTAATAGAGTCAGGGCAGTTCGCAACACCGGGGAGCTGTTTTTT.

The chain combines TRBV5-1 with TRBJ2-5, with TRBD2 matching over 7 bases. This CDR3 comprises 14 residues. Germline CDR1 and CDR2: SGHRS and YFSETQ. With 4 bases clipped from V and 5 bases from J, the junction kept 8 bases outside the gene matches. The CDR3 nucleotides read TGCGCCAGCAGCCAGCTAGCGGAGGGGGAGACCCAGTACTTC. Amino acid sequence: CASSQLAEGETQYF.

The chain employs TRBV5-1 and TRBJ2-7, with TRBD2 identical over 13 bases. The CDR3 totals 15 residues. The J segment lost 3 bases and the V segment lost 5 bases, leaving 5 bases of the junction unmatched. Germline values: CDR1 SGHRS, CDR2 YFSETQ. CDR3 in amino acids: CASRRGLAGDYEQYF. As DNA, the CDR3 is TGCGCCAGCAGAAGAGGACTAGCGGGAGACTACGAGCAGTACTTC.

This clonotype was recorded a few times. J is TRBJ1-6 and V is TRBV18, with a weak D call TRBD1 (5 bases). Looked up from germline, CDR1 is KGHSH and CDR2 is LQKENI. This CDR3 has 16 amino acids. Trimming removed 2 bases at V and 0 bases at J, with 8 bases between. CDR3: CASSPVGTSYNSPLHF. CDR3 bases: TGTGCCAGCTCACCAGTAGGGACCTCCTATAATTCACCCCTCCACTTT.

This clonotype has only a few counts. This chain uses TRBV20-1 with TRBJ2-3; 8 bases line up with TRBD2. The germline CDR1 and CDR2 sequences are DFQATT and SNEGSKA (reference sequence). The CDR3 is made up of 14 amino acids. Trimming at V came to 3 bases and at J to 3 bases, leaving 5 bases not matched to a gene. The CDR3 is CSASLGGRTDTQYF. The CDR3 DNA sequence: TGCAGTGCTAGTCTCGGCGGGAGGACAGATACGCAGTATTTT.

CDR3: CASSLAGWGGETQYF. As DNA, the CDR3 is TGCGCCAGCAGCTTGGCCGGGTGGGGCGGCGAGACCCAGTACTTC. V is TRBV5-1 and J is TRBJ2-5; D possibly corresponds to TRBD1 (5 bases). Trimming cost V 0 bases and J 5 bases, with 14 bases left between them. CDR1 is SGHRS, CDR2 YFSETQ, per germline. CDR3 size: 15 residues.

With regard to this clonotype: This may come from a read error, since a much larger clone is one base off. The chain couples TRBV20-1 to TRBJ2-3; 7 nucleotides match TRBD2. Germline V gives CDR1 DFQATT, CDR2 SNEGSKA (reference sequence). The CDR3 consists of 17 residues. The CDR3 DNA reads TGCTGTGCTGAGGCTCCCCCGGCTAGCGGATTCACAGATACGCAGTATTTT. This gives the protein CCAEAPPASGFTDTQYF.

Only a few counts were recorded for this clonotype. V gene TRBV29-1 combines with J gene TRBJ1-4; D is uncertain. Trimming cost V 3 bases and J 0 bases, with 5 bases left between them. Germline assignment: CDR1 SQVTM and CDR2 ANQGSEA. CDR3 length equals 13 residues. CDR3 coding DNA: TGCAGCGTTGACACAGCAACTAATGAAAAACTGTTTTTT. This translates into CSVDTATNEKLFF. The full variable domain, with the rest looked up from reference TRBV29-1 and TRBJ1-4, is SAVISQKPSRDICQRGTSLTIQCQVDSQVTMMFWYRQQPGQSLTLIATANQGSEATYESGFVIDKFPISRPNLTFSTLTVSNMSPEDSSIYLCSVDTATNEKLFFGSGTQLSVL.

This chain uses TRBV18 with TRBJ2-5, with D unclear. Looked up from germline, CDR1 is KGHSH and CDR2 is LQKENI. Trimming took off 2 bases at V and 2 bases at J, with 6 bases between the two ends. The CDR3 has 13 residues. The CDR3 here is CASSPSQQETQYF. DNA of the CDR3: TGTGCCAGCTCACCAAGCCAACAAGAGACCCAGTACTTC.

A few counts support this clonotype. The chain links TRBV20-1 to TRBJ2-3; maybe TRBD2 (6 bases). The CDR3 totals 14 residues. Germline CDR1 DFQATT, CDR2 SNEGSKA (reference sequence). Trimming cost V 0 bases and J 6 bases, with 13 bases left between them. The CDR3 DNA is TGCAGTGCTAGAGATGGCGGGGCCCTGGATACGCAGTATTTT. This gives the protein CSARDGGALDTQYF.

This clonotype was recorded a few times. The chain uses TRBV19 and TRBJ2-7, with 10 bases that match TRBD1. Per germline, CDR1 LNHDA and CDR2 SQIVND (reference sequence). The ends lost 5 bases at V and 1 base at J; junction bases unmatched: 8. This CDR3 region has 16 residues. CDR3: CASSPARTGGSYEQYF. CDR3 nucleotide sequence: TGTGCCAGTAGTCCAGCACGGACAGGGGGTTCCTACGAGCAGTACTTC.

The chain joins TRBV20-1 to TRBJ1-5; unclear D gene. The CDR3 contains 13 residues. V lost 4 bases and J lost 2, with 9 bases in between. In germline, CDR1 is DFQATT, CDR2 SNEGSKA (reference sequence). The CDR3 protein is CSATGVGNQPQHF. Here the CDR3 DNA reads TGCAGTGCTACAGGAGTCGGCAATCAGCCCCAGCATTTT.

The gene calls are TRBV6-1 and TRBJ2-1; TRBD2 matches 7 bases. The CDR3 extends over 15 amino acids. Germline-derived CDR1 and CDR2 are MNHNS and SASEGT. The ends lost 4 bases at V and 6 bases at J; junction bases unmatched: 9. CDR3: CASSALSGGINEQFF. CDR3 DNA sequence: TGTGCCAGCAGTGCCCTTTCGGGAGGTATCAATGAGCAGTTCTTC.

By sample share, this clonotype is medium-sized. The chain combines TRBV4-3 with TRBJ2-1; D may correspond to TRBD1 or TRBD2 (5 bases each). Trimming cost V 1 base and J 4 bases, with 8 bases left between them. In germline, CDR1 is LGHNA, CDR2 YSLEER. The CDR3 is 14 residues long. CDR3 region: CASSQVGEYNEQFF. CDR3 in DNA: TGCGCCAGCAGCCAAGTGGGGGAGTACAATGAGCAGTTCTTC.

V is TRBV12-3 or TRBV12-4 and J is TRBJ2-1; D ambiguous. With 6 bases removed from V and 6 bases from J, the gap between germline ends came to 12 bases. The CDR3 extends over 13 amino acids. This chain's CDR3 is CASRSGMSNEQFF. The CDR3 DNA follows: TGTGCCAGCAGAAGTGGAATGTCCAATGAGCAGTTCTTC.

The chain is built from TRBV6-2 or TRBV6-3 and TRBJ2-7; 9 bases are shared with TRBD1. V lost 6 bases to trimming and J lost 3 bases; unmatched junction nucleotides: 6. Looked up from germline, CDR1 is MNHEY and CDR2 is SVGEGT. The CDR3 length is 14 residues. CDR3 amino acids: CASRAWDRDYEQYF. The CDR3 nucleotides read TGTGCCAGCAGAGCCTGGGACAGGGACTACGAGCAGTACTTC.

This rearrangement joins TRBV11-2 to TRBJ2-3; 9 positions agree with TRBD2. CDR3 length equals 18 residues. Germline V gives CDR1 SGHAT, CDR2 FQNNGV. The J segment lost 1 base and the V segment lost 2 bases, leaving 10 bases of the junction unmatched. CDR3 region: CASSLSRGRAPGTDTQYF. The CDR3, as DNA: TGTGCCAGCAGCTTAAGCCGCGGGAGGGCCCCGGGCACAGATACGCAGTATTTT.

The J gene is TRBJ2-7, the V gene TRBV7-6; D gene uncertain. Per germline, CDR1 SGHVS and CDR2 FNYEAQ. Trimming removed 5 bases at V and 6 bases at J, with 17 bases between. This CDR3 is built from 14 residues. CDR3 sequence (DNA): TGTGCCAGCAGCGTTGCTAGTTCATGGGGCGAGCAGTACTTC. Its protein product is CASSVASSWGEQYF.

The V and J genes are TRBV10-3 and TRBJ2-7; TRBD2 is a possible D gene (5 bases). Trimming left V 5 bases short and J 3 bases short, with 11 bases between. Germline V lookup: CDR1 ENHRY, CDR2 SYGVKD. CDR3 length: 13 residues. This CDR3 is CAISRPGSYEQYF. In DNA form, the CDR3 reads TGTGCCATCAGTAGGCCGGGAAGCTACGAGCAGTACTTC.

This clonotype was picked up a small number of times. The V gene is TRBV27, the J gene TRBJ1-3; no firm D call. V lost 6 bases and J lost 8, with 14 bases in between. Germline V lookup: CDR1 MNHEY, CDR2 SMNVEV (reference sequence). The CDR3 is 13 residues long. The CDR3 here is CASSFSTRDTIYF. The CDR3 DNA sequence: TGTGCCAGCAGCTTTTCAACTCGGGACACCATATATTTT.

This rearrangement joins TRBV30 to TRBJ1-5; D is uncertain. The V gene's germline CDR1 is GTSNPN and CDR2 SVGIG (reference sequence). This CDR3 is built from 14 residues. V lost 1 base, J lost 5 bases, and 12 bases lay in between. In DNA, the CDR3 is TGTGCCTGGAGTGAAACGGCGGTTGATCAGCCCCAGCATTTT. Amino acids: CAWSETAVDQPQHF.